Following are 19 T cell receptor beta chains from one sample sequenced in a study of shared clonotypes between healthy human individuals. The data were produced by immunoSEQ multiplex PCR, yet TCRdb's version contains in-frame clones alone and is incomplete. The sample has around 510,000 clones, around three quarters seen once. The sample consisted of PBMCs. The receptors here all came from a woman in her forties in good health. Some clones in this sample may be carry-over from other donors' samples.

This clone was counted only a few times. Here the CDR3 DNA reads TGTGCCACCAGCAGAGACCGGATTCAAGAGACCCAGTACTTC. It is translated as CATSRDRIQETQYF. The rearrangement links TRBV15 to TRBJ2-5; D remains ambiguous. Germline V gene sequence: CDR1 LNHNV, CDR2 YYDKDF (reference sequence). V was pared by 0 bases and J by 2 bases, with 7 bases between. The CDR3 sequence is 14 residues long.

This clone was seen a few times. The chain employs TRBV6-4 and TRBJ1-2, with unresolved D. Germline V lookup: CDR1 MRHNA, CDR2 SNTAGT. The CDR3 has 12 residues. V lost 10 bases, J lost 7 bases, and 16 bases lay in between. CDR3 nucleotide sequence: TGTGCCATCAAAACGGCCTTTTGTGGCTACACCTTC. Translated, it gives CAIKTAFCGYTF.

The V gene is TRBV9, the J gene TRBJ2-1; 8 bases are a match to TRBD2. Germline V gene data show CDR1 as SGDLS and CDR2 as YYNGEE. The CDR3 extends over 14 amino acids. The V gene end was trimmed by 0 bases and the J gene end by 10 bases; junction bases not matched to a gene: 6. The chain's CDR3 is CASSVGVSGAEQFF. The CDR3 DNA reads TGTGCCAGCAGCGTAGGAGTTAGCGGGGCGGAGCAGTTCTTC.

Concerning this clone itself: With only one base between it and a far larger clone, this is likely a read error. The chain recombines TRBV6-4 with TRBJ2-3; 9 bases line up with TRBD2. V shed 3 bases, J shed 4 bases, and the junction held 8 bases outside the gene matches. Germline V gene lookup returns CDR1 MRHNA and CDR2 SNTAGT. The CDR3 totals 16 residues. The DNA of the CDR3 is TGTGCCAGCAGTGATAATAGCGGGGGTGGTCCAGATACGCAGTATTTT. Protein product: CASSDNSGGGPDTQYF.

The chain recombines TRBV29-1 with TRBJ1-4, with D unclear. Trimming pared 5 bases from V and 4 bases from J, leaving 17 bases between. This CDR3 has 15 amino acids. Germline V lookup: CDR1 SQVTM, CDR2 ANQGSEA. CDR3 nucleotides: TGCAGCGTTACCCCGGGAAAGACCTTTAATGAAAAACTGTTTTTT. It is translated as CSVTPGKTFNEKLFF.

This clone was counted ten times or more. CDR3: CASTRGQGYEQYF. DNA of the CDR3: TGTGCCAGCACTCGCGGACAGGGTTACGAGCAGTACTTC. The chain is built from TRBV6-1 and TRBJ2-7; 8 positions agree with TRBD1. Trimming removed 7 bases from V and 4 bases from J; junction bases left unmatched: 6. Germline loops: CDR1 MNHNS, CDR2 SASEGT. This CDR3 is 13 amino acids long.

The chain joins TRBV27 to TRBJ2-7; D could derive from TRBD1 or TRBD2 (5 bases each). The germline V gene has CDR1 MNHEY and CDR2 SMNVEV (reference sequence). V lost 7 bases, J lost 6 bases, and 19 bases lay in between. The CDR3 contains 14 residues. The CDR3 sequence: CASTLGTTGGEQYF. The CDR3 nucleotides read TGTGCCAGCACCTTAGGGACCACCGGAGGCGAGCAGTACTTC.

The gene calls are TRBV18 and TRBJ2-4; 7 nucleotides align to TRBD1. This CDR3 spans 14 amino acids. Unmatched junction bases numbered 6, after V lost 5 bases and J lost 5 bases. Germline-derived CDR1 and CDR2 are KGHSH and LQKENI. This chain's CDR3 is CASSATGVENIQYF. CDR3 DNA sequence: TGTGCCAGCTCAGCCACAGGGGTCGAAAACATTCAGTACTTC.

The chain uses TRBV19 and TRBJ2-5; D possibly uses TRBD1 or TRBD2 (5 bases each). This CDR3 spans 16 amino acids. The V and J ends lost 4 bases and 2 bases respectively, with 17 bases between them. Germline CDR1 is LNHDA and CDR2 is SQIVND (reference sequence). For the CDR3, the DNA is TGTGCCAGTAGTAAAATCACCGGGGCCACACAAGAGACCCAGTACTTC. It is translated as CASSKITGATQETQYF.

The gene calls are TRBV6-6 and TRBJ2-4; D might be TRBD1 or TRBD2, each matching 5 bases. Trimming removed 6 bases at V and 3 bases at J, with 18 bases between. This CDR3 has 16 amino acids. Per the germline V gene, CDR1 is MNHNY and CDR2 is SVGAGI (reference sequence). CDR3 sequence: CASRPGDVIVKNIQYF. CDR3 nucleotide sequence: TGTGCCAGCAGACCCGGGGACGTTATAGTCAAAAACATTCAGTACTTC.

The chain joins TRBV29-1 to TRBJ2-5; D not certain. Between the trimmed V and J ends, which lost 5 bases and 0 bases, there was a span of 4 bases. This CDR3 comprises 11 residues. Germline CDR1 SQVTM, CDR2 ANQGSEA. DNA for the CDR3: TGCAGCGTTCGTTACCAAGAGACCCAGTACTTC. Protein product: CSVRYQETQYF.

The V gene is TRBV13, the J gene TRBJ1-1; TRBD1 agrees at 8 bases. The trim removed 5 bases at V and 3 bases at J, leaving 2 bases unmatched. CDR1 is PRHDT, CDR2 FYEKMQ, per germline (reference sequence). The CDR3 is 13 amino acids. The CDR3 sequence: CASSRTGHTEAFF. The CDR3 nucleotides read TGTGCCAGCAGCCGGACAGGGCACACTGAAGCTTTCTTT.

This chain links TRBV4-1 with TRBJ2-2, with D perhaps being TRBD1 or TRBD2 (5 bases each). V gave up 5 bases and J gave up 3 bases, with 25 bases separating them. The CDR3 totals 19 residues. Germline CDR1 and CDR2: MGHRA and YSYEKL. CDR3 in DNA: TGCGCCAGCAGCTTAAGGCTTTTCGGGGCAGCTCGGGACACCGGGGAGCTGTTTTTT. Protein sequence: CASSLRLFGAARDTGELFF.

V usage is TRBV10-1 and J usage is TRBJ2-1; 10 nucleotides match TRBD2. Trimming cost V 0 bases and J 6 bases; bases outside gene matches: 14. This CDR3 contains 19 residues. Germline values: CDR1 WNHNN, CDR2 SYGVQD (reference sequence). CDR3 loop: CASSESTGSGRAISNEQFF. The CDR3 nucleotides are TGCGCCAGCAGTGAGTCGACGGGGAGCGGGAGGGCCATCTCCAATGAGCAGTTCTTC.

This clone was seen a handful of times. V usage is TRBV4-1 and J usage is TRBJ2-1, with D possibly being TRBD2 (6 bases). CDR3 length: 15 residues. V shed 0 bases and J shed 7 bases, with 13 bases lying between them. CDR1 and CDR2 (germline): MGHRA, YSYEKL. As DNA, the CDR3 is TGCGCCAGCAGCCAAGACGGGGGTATGAGAAATGAGCAGTTCTTC. This codes for CASSQDGGMRNEQFF.

The chain uses TRBV27 and TRBJ1-3; D ambiguous. The V end lost 6 bases, the J end lost 2 bases, and 11 bases lay between the germline ends. The germline gives CDR1 MNHEY, CDR2 SMNVEV (reference sequence). The CDR3 has 14 amino acids. CDR3 sequence (DNA): TGTGCCAGCAGCAGGACGGGTACTGGAAACACCATATATTTT. It specifies CASSRTGTGNTIYF.

The rearrangement links TRBV28 to TRBJ1-3; D call uncertain. Trimming shortened V by 4 bases and J by 4 bases, and 8 bases separated the two germline ends. CDR1 MDHEN and CDR2 SYDVKM come from the germline V gene. The CDR3 contains 13 residues. For the CDR3, the DNA is TGTGCCAGCAGTTCTAAGCTCGGAAACACCATATATTTT. Translating gives CASSSKLGNTIYF. Based on the CDR3 plus reference TRBV28 and TRBJ1-3, the full variable domain is DVKVTQSSRYLVKRTGEKVFLECVQDMDHENMFWYRQDPGLGLRLIYFSYDVKMKEKGDIPEGYSVSREKKERFSLILESASTNQTSMYLCASSSKLGNTIYFGEGSWLTVV.

The V gene is TRBV20-1, the J gene TRBJ1-1, with TRBD1 as a possible D gene (5 bases). This CDR3 contains 11 residues. Trimming cost V 4 bases and J 5 bases, with 8 bases left between them. The germline V gene encodes CDR1 DFQATT and CDR2 SNEGSKA (reference sequence). CDR3 region: CSANRRTEAFF. The CDR3 bases are TGCAGTGCTAACAGGAGGACTGAAGCTTTCTTT.

This clone has a single count. J is TRBJ1-1 and V is TRBV19, with no clear D. The CDR3 is made up of 17 amino acids. The germline gives CDR1 LNHDA, CDR2 SQIVND (reference sequence). Trimming shortened V by 1 base and J by 0 bases, and 15 bases separated the two germline ends. CDR3 residues: CASSIVGIGLMNTEAFF. The CDR3 bases are TGTGCCAGTAGTATAGTGGGAATCGGTTTGATGAACACTGAAGCTTTCTTT.